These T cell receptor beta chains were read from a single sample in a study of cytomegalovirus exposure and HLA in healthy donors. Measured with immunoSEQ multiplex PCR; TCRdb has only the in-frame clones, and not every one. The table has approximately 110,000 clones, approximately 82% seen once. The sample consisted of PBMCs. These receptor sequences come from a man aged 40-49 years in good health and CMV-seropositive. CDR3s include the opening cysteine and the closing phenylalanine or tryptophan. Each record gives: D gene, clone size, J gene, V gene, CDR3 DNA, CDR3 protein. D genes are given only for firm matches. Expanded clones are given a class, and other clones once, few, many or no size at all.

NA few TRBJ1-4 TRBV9 TGTGCCAGCAGCGTTCGCCCGGGTACTAATGAAAAACTGTTTTTT CASSVRPGTNEKLFF
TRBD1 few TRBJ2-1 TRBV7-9 TGTGCCAGCAGCTTAGCGGGGGACAGGGCAAAGAATGAGCAGTTCTTC CASSLAGDRAKNEQFF
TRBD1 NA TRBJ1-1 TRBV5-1 TGCGCCAGCAGCTTAGACAGGGGGCGGACTGAAGCTTTCTTT CASSLDRGRTEAFF
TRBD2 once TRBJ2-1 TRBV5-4 TGTGCCAGCAGCGCCAACGGGAGGGCCTTTTTTAATGAGCAGTTCTTC CASSANGRAFFNEQFF
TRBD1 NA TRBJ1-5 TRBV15 TGTGCCACCAGCACCTGGACAGGGACGATGGAGCCCCAGCATTTT CATSTWTGTMEPQHF
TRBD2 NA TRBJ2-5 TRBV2 TGTGCCAGCAGTGAACCGAGCGGGGGAGAGACCCAGTACTTC CASSEPSGGETQYF
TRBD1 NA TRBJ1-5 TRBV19 TGTGCCAGTAGTATACATAGGCTCGGGACAGGGGATGAGGGGCAGCCCCAGCATTTT CASSIHRLGTGDEGQPQHF
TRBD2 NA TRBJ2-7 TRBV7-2 TGTGCCAGCAGCTTAGACTTCCTAGCGGGTGAGCAGTACTTC CASSLDFLAGEQYF
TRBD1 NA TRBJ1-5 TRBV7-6 TGTGCCAGCAGCTTACCAGGGGGGCCCCAGCATTTT CASSLPGGPQHF
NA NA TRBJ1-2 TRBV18 TGTGCCAGCTCACCGGACTCTCAGTATGGCTACACCTTC CASSPDSQYGYTF
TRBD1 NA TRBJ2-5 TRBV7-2 TGTGCCAGCAGCCGGGACAGGCCGGGGGAGACCCAGTACTTC CASSRDRPGETQYF
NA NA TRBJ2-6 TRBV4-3 TGCGCCAGCAGCCAAGACCCCGCGGCCTATGGGGCCAACGGCCTGACTTTC CASSQDPAAYGANGLTF
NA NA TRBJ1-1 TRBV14 TGTACCAGCAGCCACATCCTGGGAGGGGAAGCTTTCTTT CTSSHILGGEAFF
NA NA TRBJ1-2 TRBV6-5 TGTGCCAGCGTCGGTTCCTATGGCTACACCTTC CASVGSYGYTF
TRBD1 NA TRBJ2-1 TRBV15 TGTGCCACCAGCAGAGTCGTGACAGGGACTGAGCAGTTCTTC CATSRVVTGTEQFF
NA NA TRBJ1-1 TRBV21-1 TGTGCCAGCACAGGGCCAGGAGAAGCTTTCTTT CASTGPGEAFF
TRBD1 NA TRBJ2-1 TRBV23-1 TGCGCCAGCAGTCACTGCCCACAGACAGGGTTGTTTATCGATGAGCAGTTCTTC CASSHCPQTGLFIDEQFF
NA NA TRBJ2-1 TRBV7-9 TGTGCCAGCAGCCTCGACAGTCACTCCTACAATGAGCAGTTCTTC CASSLDSHSYNEQFF
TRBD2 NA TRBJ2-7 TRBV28 TGTGCCAGCAGCCTCCCAAATCGGACTAGCGGGAGTTCGAACTACGAGCAGTACTTC CASSLPNRTSGSSNYEQYF
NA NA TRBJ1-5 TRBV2 TGTGCCAGCAGTCATCAGGGAATTGGTCAGCCCCAGCATTTT CASSHQGIGQPQHF
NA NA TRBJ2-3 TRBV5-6 TGTGCCAGCAGCTTGGGCAACTACCCAACAGATACGCAGTATTTT CASSLGNYPTDTQYF
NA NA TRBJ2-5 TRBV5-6 TGTGCCAGCAGCTTGGCCAAGTGGGGGCTCGGGGAGACCCAGTACTTC CASSLAKWGLGETQYF
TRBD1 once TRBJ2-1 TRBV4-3 TGCGCCAGCAGCCAAGTGACAGGGTACTACAATGAGCAGTTCTTC CASSQVTGYYNEQFF
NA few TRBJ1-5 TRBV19 TGTGCCAGTAGTATCCCTGGGGCGAATCAGCCCCAGCATTTT CASSIPGANQPQHF
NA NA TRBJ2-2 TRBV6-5 TGTGCCAGCAGTTACGGCGGCCCCGGGGAGCTGTTTTTT CASSYGGPGELFF
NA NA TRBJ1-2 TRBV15 TGTGCCACCAGCAGAGATGTGGACTCATGGGGCTATGGCTACACCTTC CATSRDVDSWGYGYTF
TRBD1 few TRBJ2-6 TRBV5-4 TGTGCCAGCAGCTCTCGGACAGGCCCGAGCTCTGGGGCCAACGGCCTGACTTTC CASSSRTGPSSGANGLTF
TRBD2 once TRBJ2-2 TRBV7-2 TGTGCCCAAAGAGGGGCTAGCGGAACCGGGGAGCTGTTTTTT CAQRGASGTGELFF
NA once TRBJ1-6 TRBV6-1 TGTGCCAGCAGTGAAGAGGACATTTGGAGCTCCTATAATTCACCCCTCCACTTT CASSEEDIWSSYNSPLHF
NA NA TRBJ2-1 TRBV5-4 TGTGCCAGCAGCTTGGCCTCAGAGGCAAAAACCAATGAGCAGTTCTTC CASSLASEAKTNEQFF
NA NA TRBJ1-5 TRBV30 TGTGCCTGGAGTAAAAAAAGCCAGGCGAATCAGCCCCAGCATTTT CAWSKKSQANQPQHF
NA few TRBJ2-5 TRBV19 TGTGCCAGTAGTATTGTGGGCGGGTACCAAGAGACCCAGTACTTC CASSIVGGYQETQYF
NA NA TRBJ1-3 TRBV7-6 TGTGCCAGCAGCTTAGCCGGGAGCTCTGGAAACACCATATATTTT CASSLAGSSGNTIYF
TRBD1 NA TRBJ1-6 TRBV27 TGTGCCAGCAGATTTCCAGCCGGACAGGGAAATTCACCCCTCCACTTT CASRFPAGQGNSPLHF
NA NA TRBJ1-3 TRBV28 TGTGCCAGCACCGGCGGGGGGAGGGACACCATATATTTT CASTGGGRDTIYF
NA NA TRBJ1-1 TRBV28 TGTGCCAGCAGTCAGACTCGCCTCCGGGACACTGAAGCTTTCTTT CASSQTRLRDTEAFF
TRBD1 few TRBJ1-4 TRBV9 TGTGCCAGCAGCGGGACAGGGGGCCGGGATGAAAAACTGTTTTTT CASSGTGGRDEKLFF
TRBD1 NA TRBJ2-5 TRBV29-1 TGCAGCGTTGAAGGACAGGGGGAAAAGACCCAGTACTTC CSVEGQGEKTQYF
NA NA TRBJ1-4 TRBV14 TGTGCCAGCAGCCCCGGACGGAGGATCTCAACTAATGAAAAACTGTTTTTT CASSPGRRISTNEKLFF
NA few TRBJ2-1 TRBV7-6 TGTGCCAGCAGCCCGGTGGTCGGGGGTATTGAGCAGTTCTTC CASSPVVGGIEQFF
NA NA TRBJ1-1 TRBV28 TGTGCCAGCACCCCTCCCCGACAGAACACTGAAGCTTTCTTT CASTPPRQNTEAFF
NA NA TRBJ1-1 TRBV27 TGTGCCAGCGCGTTCCTCGGACAGCTGAACACTGAAGCTTTCTTT CASAFLGQLNTEAFF
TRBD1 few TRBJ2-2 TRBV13 TGTGCCAGCAGCTTAAGCGGGACAGGGTCGAACACCGGGGAGCTGTTTTTT CASSLSGTGSNTGELFF
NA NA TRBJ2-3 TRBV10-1 TGCGCCAGCAGTGAGGGGACATACGGTACGCAGTATTTT CASSEGTYGTQYF
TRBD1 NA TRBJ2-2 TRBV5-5 TGTGCCAGCAGCTTCGCCAGGACAGGGGCTAACACCGGGGAGCTGTTTTTT CASSFARTGANTGELFF
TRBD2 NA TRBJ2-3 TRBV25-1 TGTGCCAGCAATAGCGGGAGGTCCGCAGATACGCAGTATTTT CASNSGRSADTQYF